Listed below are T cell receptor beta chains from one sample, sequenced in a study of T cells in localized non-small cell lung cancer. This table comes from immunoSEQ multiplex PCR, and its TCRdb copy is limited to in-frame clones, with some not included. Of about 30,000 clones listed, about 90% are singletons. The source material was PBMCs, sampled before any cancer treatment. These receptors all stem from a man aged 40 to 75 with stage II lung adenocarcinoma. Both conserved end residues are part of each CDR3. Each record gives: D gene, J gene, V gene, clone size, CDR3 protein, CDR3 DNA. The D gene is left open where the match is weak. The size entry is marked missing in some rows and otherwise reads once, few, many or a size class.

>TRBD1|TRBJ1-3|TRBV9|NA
CASSSWWDSSGNTIYF
TGTGCCAGCAGCTCCTGGTGGGACAGCTCTGGAAACACCATATATTTT
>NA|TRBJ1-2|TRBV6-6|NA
CASSVPFKEGYTF
TGTGCCAGCAGTGTTCCCTTCAAGGAGGGCTACACCTTC
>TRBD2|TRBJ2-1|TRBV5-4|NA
CASSPGGLAGVEQFF
TGTGCCAGCAGCCCAGGAGGACTAGCGGGAGTTGAGCAGTTCTTC
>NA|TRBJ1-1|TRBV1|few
CTSSHTRDMNTEAFF
TGCACCAGCAGCCACACCAGGGATATGAACACTGAAGCTTTCTTT
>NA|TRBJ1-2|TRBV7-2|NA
CASSPQFRTEYGYTF
TGTGCCAGCAGCCCCCAGTTTCGGACGGAGTATGGCTACACCTTC
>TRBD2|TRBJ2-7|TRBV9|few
CASSVSGRSSYEQYF
TGTGCCAGCAGCGTTAGCGGGAGGAGCTCCTACGAGCAGTACTTC
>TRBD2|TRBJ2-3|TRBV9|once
CASSVSLGGISSTDTQYF
TGTGCCAGCAGCGTGTCCTTGGGGGGGATATCTAGCACAGATACGCAGTATTTT
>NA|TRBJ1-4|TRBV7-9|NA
CASSRTSEKLFF
TGTGCCAGCAGCCGCACGAGCGAAAAACTGTTTTTT
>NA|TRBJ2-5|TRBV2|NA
CASSSTNQETQYF
TGTGCCAGCAGTTCGACAAACCAAGAGACCCAGTACTTC
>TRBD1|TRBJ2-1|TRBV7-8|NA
CASSLVGTGADEQFF
TGTGCCAGCAGCTTAGTGGGGACAGGGGCGGATGAGCAGTTCTTC
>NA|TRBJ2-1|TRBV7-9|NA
CASDGAASSYNEQFF
TGTGCCAGCGATGGGGCGGCTAGCTCCTACAATGAGCAGTTCTTC
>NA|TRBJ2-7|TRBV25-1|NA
CASTQGGPFYEQYF
TGTGCCAGCACTCAAGGGGGGCCGTTCTACGAGCAGTACTTC
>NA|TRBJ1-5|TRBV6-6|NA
CASSRREYSNQPQHF
TGTGCCAGCAGCCGACGGGAGTATAGCAATCAGCCCCAGCATTTT
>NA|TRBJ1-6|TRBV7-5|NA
CVRSWAGISSSLDNSPLHF
TGTGTCAGAAGCTGGGCCGGGATAAGTTCCTCGTTAGATAATTCACCCCTCCACTTT
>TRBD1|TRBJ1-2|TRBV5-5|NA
CASSLGDRVVYGYTF
TGTGCCAGCAGCTTGGGAGACAGGGTGGTTTATGGCTACACCTTC
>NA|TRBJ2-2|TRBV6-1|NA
CASNAGRVETGELFF
TGTGCCAGCAACGCCGGACGGGTCGAGACCGGGGAGCTGTTTTTT
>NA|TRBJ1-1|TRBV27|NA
CASSGGRTEAFF
TGTGCCAGCAGTGGGGGGCGCACTGAAGCTTTCTTT
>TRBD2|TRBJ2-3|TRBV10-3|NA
CAISEGTSGTDTQYF
TGTGCCATCAGTGAAGGGACTAGCGGGACAGATACGCAGTATTTT
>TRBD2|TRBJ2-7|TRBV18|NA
CASSPNTSGSYSYEQYF
TGTGCCAGCTCACCTAATACTAGCGGGTCGTACTCCTACGAGCAGTACTTC
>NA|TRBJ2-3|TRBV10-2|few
CASSVLTSDTQYF
TGCGCCAGCAGTGTGCTTACCTCAGATACGCAGTATTTT
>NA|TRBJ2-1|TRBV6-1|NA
CASSHQANEQFF
TGTGCCAGCAGTCATCAGGCGAATGAGCAGTTCTTC
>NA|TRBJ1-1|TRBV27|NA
CASSHRTGGNTEAFF
TGTGCCAGCAGTCATAGGACGGGGGGTAACACTGAAGCTTTCTTT
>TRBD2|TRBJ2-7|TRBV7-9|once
CAEPVRERYEQYF
TGTGCCGAACCAGTGCGGGAGCGATACGAGCAGTACTTC
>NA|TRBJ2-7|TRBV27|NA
CASRRFLHDYEQYF
TGTGCCAGCAGGCGTTTCCTTCACGACTACGAGCAGTACTTC
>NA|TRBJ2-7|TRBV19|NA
CASSNSPYEQYF
TGTGCCAGTAGCAACTCACCGTACGAGCAGTACTTC
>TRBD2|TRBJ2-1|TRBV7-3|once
CASSSTSGARAYNEQFF
TGTGCCAGCAGCTCGACTAGCGGGGCCAGGGCCTACAATGAGCAGTTCTTC
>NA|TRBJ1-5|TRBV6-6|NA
CASSRDVDQPQHF
TGTGCCAGCAGTAGGGACGTAGATCAGCCCCAGCATTTT
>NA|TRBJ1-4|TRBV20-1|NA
CSASKGSELFF
TGCAGTGCTAGTAAGGGAAGCGAACTGTTTTTT
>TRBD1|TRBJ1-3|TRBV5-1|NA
CASSQDRADGNTIYF
TGCGCCAGCAGCCAAGACAGGGCAGATGGAAACACCATATATTTT
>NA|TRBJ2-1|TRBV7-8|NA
CASSLREQPYNEQFF
TGTGCCAGCAGCTTACGGGAACAGCCCTACAATGAGCAGTTCTTC
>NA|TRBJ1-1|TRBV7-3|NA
CASSQWANTEAFF
TGTGCCAGCAGTCAGTGGGCTAACACTGAAGCTTTCTTT
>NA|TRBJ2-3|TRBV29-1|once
CSVAGGGGTDTQYF
TGCAGCGTTGCCGGAGGGGGCGGCACAGATACGCAGTATTTT
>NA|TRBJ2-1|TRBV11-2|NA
CASSSSGPPLFF
TGTGCCAGCAGCTCATCCGGACCGCCGTTATTCTTC
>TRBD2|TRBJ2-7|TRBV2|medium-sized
CASGRDYAYEQYF
TGTGCCAGCGGCCGGGACTACGCATACGAGCAGTACTTC
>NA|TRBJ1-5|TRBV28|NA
CASSPDNSNQPQHF
TGTGCCAGCAGTCCCGATAATAGCAATCAGCCCCAGCATTTT
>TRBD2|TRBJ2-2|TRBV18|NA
CASSTQSGLAGGSGELFF
TGTGCCAGCTCAACACAAAGCGGATTAGCGGGAGGAAGCGGGGAGCTGTTTTTT
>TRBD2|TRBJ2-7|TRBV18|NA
CASSSGLAGNPKHEQYF
TGTGCCAGCTCATCCGGACTAGCGGGCAACCCAAAACACGAGCAGTACTTC
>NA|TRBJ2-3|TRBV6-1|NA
CASSEPEDTQYF
TGTGCCAGCAGTGAACCTGAGGATACGCAGTATTTT
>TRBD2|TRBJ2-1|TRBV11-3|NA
CASSLGALLAGGIVDEQFF
TGTGCCAGCAGCTTAGGAGCCTTGCTAGCGGGAGGGATAGTCGATGAGCAGTTCTTC
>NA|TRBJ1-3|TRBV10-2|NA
CASSEYSGNTIYF
TGCGCCAGCAGTGAATACTCTGGAAACACCATATATTTT
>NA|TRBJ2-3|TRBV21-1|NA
CASSKDIREGTPDTQYF
TGTGCCAGCAGCAAAGACATCCGGGAGGGCACCCCAGATACGCAGTATTTT
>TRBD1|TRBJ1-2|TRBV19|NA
CASSSGQHGGYTF
TGTGCCAGTAGTTCGGGACAGCACGGAGGCTACACCTTC
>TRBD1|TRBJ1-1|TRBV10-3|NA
CAIRGQGFTEAFF
TGTGCCATCAGGGGACAGGGATTCACTGAAGCTTTCTTT
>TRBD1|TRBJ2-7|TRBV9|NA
CASSRGQGPYEQYF
TGTGCCAGCAGCCGTGGACAGGGGCCCTACGAGCAGTACTTC
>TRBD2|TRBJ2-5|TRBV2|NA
CASNRGTSGRSETQYF
TGTGCCAGCAACCGAGGGACTAGCGGGAGGTCAGAGACCCAGTACTTC
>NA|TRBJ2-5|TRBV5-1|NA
CASSLGPTRETQYF
TGCGCCAGCAGCCTCGGACCGACTAGGGAGACCCAGTACTTC
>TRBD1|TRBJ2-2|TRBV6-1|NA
CASSEARGTGYTGELFF
TGTGCCAGCAGTGAAGCGCGCGGGACAGGGTACACCGGGGAGCTGTTTTTT
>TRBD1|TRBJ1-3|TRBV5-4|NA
CASSEQGGAGNTIYF
TGTGCCAGCAGCGAGCAGGGGGGGGCCGGAAACACCATATATTTT
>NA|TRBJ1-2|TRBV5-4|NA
CASSTGQRTTIYGYTF
TGTGCCAGCAGTACCGGCCAAAGGACAACTATTTATGGCTACACCTTC
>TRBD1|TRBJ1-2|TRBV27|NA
CASSFSDRVAGYTF
TGTGCCAGCAGTTTTTCGGACAGGGTTGCTGGCTACACCTTC
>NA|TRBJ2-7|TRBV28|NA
CASSTHARAIPYEQYF
TGTGCCAGCAGTACGCACGCACGGGCCATTCCCTACGAGCAGTACTTC
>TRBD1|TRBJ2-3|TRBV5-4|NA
CASSWDRRADTQYF
TGTGCCAGCAGCTGGGACAGGAGAGCAGATACGCAGTATTTT
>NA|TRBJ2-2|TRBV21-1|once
CASPTAGGNTGELFF
TGTGCCAGCCCCACGGCGGGAGGGAACACCGGGGAGCTGTTTTTT
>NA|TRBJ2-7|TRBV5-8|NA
CASSPGPTYEQYF
TGTGCCAGCAGCCCCGGACCGACCTACGAGCAGTACTTC
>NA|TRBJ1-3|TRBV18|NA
CASSPPNYSGNTIYF
TGTGCCAGCTCACCACCGAATTACTCTGGAAACACCATATATTTT